One and the same sample provided the 26 T cell receptor beta chains below, sequenced in a study of OX40 agonist ivuxolimab in advanced cancers. The assay was immunoSEQ multiplex PCR, and TCRdb's table has in-frame clones only and misses some. The sample consists of about 70,000 clones, 86% of them appearing once. Sequenced material: CD4+ or CD8+ T cells sorted from blood, taken in a trial of the OX40 agonist ivuxolimab. The receptors were gathered from an adult with an advanced solid tumor such as melanoma, head and neck, liver or kidney cancer.

The sample holds one count of this clone. The genes are TRBV29-1 and TRBJ2-6, with unresolved D. The germline CDR1 and CDR2 sequences are SQVTM and ANQGSEA. This CDR3 spans 14 amino acids. The V end lost 4 bases, the J end lost 0 bases, and 7 bases lay between the germline ends. The CDR3 nucleotides read TGCAGCGTTGCCCCCATCTCTGGGGCCAACGTCCTGACTTTC. It specifies CSVAPISGANVLTF.

This clone was seen once. This chain links TRBV4-1 with TRBJ1-2, with 10 bases aligning to TRBD1. V shed 3 bases, J shed 9 bases, and the junction held 7 bases outside the gene matches. Germline V CDR1 and CDR2: MGHRA, YSYEKL. This CDR3 spans 14 amino acids. CDR3 in DNA: TGCGCCAGCAGCCAGGTACGACAGGGGGCAAGCTACACCTTC. It encodes CASSQVRQGASYTF.

The V and J genes are TRBV15 and TRBJ2-7; 10 nucleotides agree with TRBD2. The CDR3 is 16 amino acids. Germline V gene sequence: CDR1 LNHNV, CDR2 YYDKDF (reference sequence). V trimming: 2 bases; J trimming: 1 base; junction bases outside the gene matches: 5. The CDR3 nucleotides read TGTGCCACCAGCAGACCCGGACTAGCGGATTCCTACGAGCAGTACTTC. It encodes CATSRPGLADSYEQYF.

The chain links TRBV27 to TRBJ2-1; TRBD1 might be the D (6 bases). CDR1 and CDR2 from the germline V gene are MNHEY and SMNVEV (reference sequence). CDR3 length: 14 residues. Between the trimmed V and J ends, which lost 3 bases and 8 bases, there was a span of 14 bases. CDR3 region: CASSFRVSGDEQFF. The CDR3, as DNA: TGTGCCAGCAGTTTTCGGGTTTCAGGGGATGAGCAGTTCTTC.

This chain links TRBV29-1 with TRBJ2-6; D tentatively fits TRBD1 or TRBD2 (5 bases each). Germline V gene sequence: CDR1 SQVTM, CDR2 ANQGSEA. Trimming took 6 bases from V and 0 from J, leaving 15 bases between them. This CDR3 spans 16 amino acids. Written as DNA, the CDR3 is TGCAGCGTGGCCGGGACGGCCAACTCTGGGGCCAACGTCCTGACTTTC. It encodes CSVAGTANSGANVLTF.

This clone was observed once. The CDR3 nucleotides read TGTGCCAGCAGGACAGGTGGGAAAACTGAAGCTTTCTTT. The encoded protein is CASRTGGKTEAFF. The V and J genes are TRBV2 and TRBJ1-1, with D tentatively TRBD1 (6 bases). The CDR3 extends over 13 amino acids. Trimming took off 6 bases at V and 5 bases at J, with 13 bases between the two ends. Germline CDR1 is SNHLY and CDR2 is FYNNEI. The complete variable domain, with remaining parts taken from reference TRBV2 and TRBJ1-1, reads EPEVTQTPSHQVTQMGQEVILRCVPISNHLYFYWYRQILGQKVEFLVSFYNNEISEKSEIFDDQFSVERPDGSNFTLKIRSTKLEDSAMYFCASRTGGKTEAFFGQGTRLTVV.

This clone was picked up one time. The gene calls are TRBV7-3 and TRBJ1-2; TRBD1 is a possible D gene (5 bases). V was clipped by 2 bases and J by 7 bases, with 11 bases between them. The CDR3 has 13 residues. CDR1 is SGHTA and CDR2 is FQGTGA in the germline V gene. The CDR3 here is CASSLRQGAGYTF. The CDR3 DNA reads as TGTGCCAGCAGCTTACGGCAGGGTGCTGGCTACACCTTC. Supplemented by reference TRBV7-3 and TRBJ1-2, the full variable domain reads GAGVSQTPSNKVTEKGKYVELRCDPISGHTALYWYRQSLGQGPEFLIYFQGTGAADDSGLPNDRFFAVRPEGSVSTLKIQRTERGDSAVYLCASSLRQGAGYTFGSGTRLTVV.

The chain couples TRBV5-6 to TRBJ2-7, with D unclear. This CDR3 contains 13 residues. Germline V CDR1 and CDR2: SGHDT, YYEEEE. V gave up 5 bases and J gave up 2 bases, with 11 bases separating them. The CDR3: CASRRKATYEQYF. The CDR3 nucleotides are TGTGCCAGCAGGAGGAAGGCCACCTACGAGCAGTACTTC.

The chain carries TRBV5-1 and TRBJ1-4; TRBD1 matches at 7 bases. The length of the CDR3 is 16 residues. V lost 3 bases to trimming and J lost 7 bases; unmatched junction nucleotides: 12. Germline V gene sequence: CDR1 SGHRS, CDR2 YFSETQ. CDR3 nucleotide sequence: TGCGCCAGCAGCTCCACAACCACAGGGGTGGCTGAAAAACTGTTTTTT. It yields the protein CASSSTTTGVAEKLFF.

This clone was recorded a few times. The rearrangement uses TRBV11-3 and TRBJ2-5; D could derive from TRBD1 or TRBD2 (5 bases each). This CDR3 has 16 amino acids. Germline loops: CDR1 SGHNT, CDR2 YENEEA. Trimming removed 4 bases from V and 7 bases from J, with 22 bases in between. This CDR3 is CASSSTLRGREGTQYF. In DNA form, the CDR3 reads TGTGCCAGCAGCTCGACCCTGAGGGGCAGAGAGGGGACCCAGTACTTC.

The V gene is TRBV6-5, the J gene TRBJ2-3, with 8 bases identical to TRBD2. Germline V lookup: CDR1 MNHEY, CDR2 SVGAGI. With V trimmed by 5 bases and J by 6 bases, 10 bases remained unmatched. The CDR3 is made up of 15 amino acids. CDR3 region: CASSLSGVKLDTQYF. CDR3 sequence (DNA): TGTGCCAGCAGTCTTAGCGGGGTAAAACTCGATACGCAGTATTTT.

V usage is TRBV29-1 and J usage is TRBJ2-7, with 13 bases aligning to TRBD2. Germline CDR1 is SQVTM and CDR2 is ANQGSEA. The CDR3 consists of 15 residues. Unmatched junction bases numbered 3, after V lost 1 base and J lost 3 bases. The CDR3 spells CSVEATSGGDYEQYF. In nucleotides, the CDR3 is TGCAGCGTTGAAGCTACTAGCGGGGGGGACTACGAGCAGTACTTC.

The rearrangement uses TRBV6-6 and TRBJ2-3; D unresolved. Per the germline V gene, CDR1 is MNHNY and CDR2 is SVGAGI (reference sequence). V shed 0 bases and J shed 7 bases, with 11 bases lying between them. CDR3 length: 14 residues. The CDR3 region has the DNA TGTGCCAGCAGTTACTCGACTTTTCCGAATACGCAGTATTTT. This encodes CASSYSTFPNTQYF.

This chain uses TRBV6-1 with TRBJ2-2; TRBD1 matches 7 bases. The germline gives CDR1 MNHNS, CDR2 SASEGT. This CDR3 has 15 residues. Germline trimming cut 2 bases from V and 8 bases from J; bases unmatched to any gene: 8. In DNA, the CDR3 is TGTGCCAGCAGTGAAAATTTAGGGGGCGGAGGGGAGCTGTTTTTT. Its protein product is CASSENLGGGGELFF.

The chain carries TRBV7-2 and TRBJ1-5; D is undetermined. This CDR3 contains 12 residues. Germline assignment: CDR1 SGHTA and CDR2 FQGNSA. V dropped 2 bases and J dropped 5 bases, with 4 bases sitting between them. Here the CDR3 DNA reads TGTGCCAGCAGCTTAAGAGATCAGCCCCAGCATTTT. Translation: CASSLRDQPQHF.

J is TRBJ1-1 and V is TRBV9, with no clear D. The V gene lost 0 bases and the J gene lost 8 bases, with 14 bases spanning the gap. The CDR3 has 14 amino acids. The germline V gene encodes CDR1 SGDLS and CDR2 YYNGEE. CDR3 sequence reads: CASSVGGPRAEAFF. The CDR3 DNA reads TGTGCCAGCAGCGTAGGCGGACCCAGAGCAGAAGCTTTCTTT. Drawing the rest from reference TRBV9 and TRBJ1-1, the complete variable domain is DSGVTQTPKHLITATGQRVTLRCSPRSGDLSVYWYQQSLDQGLQFLIQYYNGEERAKGNILERFSAQQFPDLHSELNLSSLELGDSALYFCASSVGGPRAEAFFGQGTRLTVV.

The rearrangement uses TRBV15 and TRBJ1-6; D unresolved. The CDR3 has 20 amino acids. The germline gives CDR1 LNHNV, CDR2 YYDKDF (reference sequence). V was clipped by 0 bases and J by 0 bases, with 18 bases between them. The CDR3 nucleotides are TGTGCCACCAGCAGAGATCGTAGGATACTTCACAGCTCCTATAATTCACCCCTCCACTTT. This translates into CATSRDRRILHSSYNSPLHF.

This sequence joins TRBV11-3 and TRBJ2-2; a weak D match, TRBD2 (5 bases). Per germline, CDR1 SGHNT and CDR2 YENEEA. V was clipped by 5 bases and J by 4 bases, with 11 bases between them. The CDR3 runs 14 residues. The CDR3 coding sequence is TGTGCCAGCAGCCCGTCCGGGGTCACCGGGGAGCTGTTTTTT. Translating it yields CASSPSGVTGELFF.

The chain has TRBV11-1 and TRBJ1-6; tentative D call: TRBD1 (5 bases). Trimming removed 5 bases from V and 7 bases from J, with 18 bases in between. Looked up from germline, CDR1 is SGHAT and CDR2 is FQDESV (reference sequence). CDR3 length: 16 amino acids. CDR3 in DNA: TGTGCCAGCAGCCCTTACGAAGACAGAACAAATTCACCCCTCCACTTT. Translating gives CASSPYEDRTNSPLHF.

The chain uses TRBV9 and TRBJ2-2; 12 bases fit TRBD2. This CDR3 region has 15 residues. The V gene end was trimmed by 4 bases and the J gene end by 5 bases; junction bases not matched to a gene: 3. The germline V gene encodes CDR1 SGDLS and CDR2 YYNGEE. The CDR3 nucleotides are TGTGCCAGCAGCCTAACTAGCGGGGGGACCGGGGAGCTGTTTTTT. Amino acids: CASSLTSGGTGELFF.

The chain combines TRBV7-9 with TRBJ1-6; 7 bases fit TRBD1. V was clipped by 8 bases and J by 8 bases; unmatched bases: 6. Per the germline V gene, CDR1 is SEHNR and CDR2 is FQNEAQ (reference sequence). This CDR3 has 13 residues. CDR3 sequence reads: CASSGQDHSPLHF. CDR3 nucleotide sequence: TGTGCCAGCTCTGGACAGGACCATTCACCCCTCCACTTT.

The chain recombines TRBV19 with TRBJ2-3; 10 bases agree with TRBD2. V was pared by 2 bases and J by 2 bases, with 4 bases of the junction left unmatched. The CDR3 is made up of 16 amino acids. CDR1 is LNHDA and CDR2 is SQIVND in the germline V gene (reference sequence). In DNA form, the CDR3 reads TGTGCCAGTAGTATAAGCCTAGCGGGAGTCACAGATACGCAGTATTTT. Encoded protein: CASSISLAGVTDTQYF.

Only one count was recorded for this clone. The CDR3 spells CASSLVGARNSPLHF. Here the CDR3 DNA reads TGTGCCAGCAGCTTAGTGGGGGCGCGGAATTCACCCCTCCACTTT. The V and J genes are TRBV7-2 and TRBJ1-6; D is possibly TRBD1 (6 bases). The length of the CDR3 is 15 residues. Germline loops: CDR1 SGHTA, CDR2 FQGNSA. The V end was cut by 1 base, the J end by 7 bases, with 11 bases between.

This clone appeared a few times. The chain combines TRBV4-3 with TRBJ2-7; no reliable D call. V lost 0 bases and J 2 bases, leaving 14 bases between the germline ends. From germline, CDR1 is LGHNA and CDR2 YSLEER. The CDR3 is made up of 16 amino acids. The CDR3 nucleotides read TGCGCCAGCAGCCAAGATCTCCAGAGCGATACCTACGAGCAGTACTTC. This sequence encodes CASSQDLQSDTYEQYF.

V gene TRBV9 combines with J gene TRBJ1-1, with D uncertain. Germline V lookup: CDR1 SGDLS, CDR2 YYNGEE. V shed 3 bases and J shed 1 base, with 4 bases lying between them. The CDR3 runs to 12 residues. This CDR3 is CASSAQNTEAFF. The CDR3 nucleotides are TGTGCCAGCAGCGCCCAGAACACTGAAGCTTTCTTT.

This chain uses TRBV7-2 with TRBJ2-7; D not certain. CDR1 and CDR2 (germline): SGHTA, FQGNSA. This CDR3 has 12 residues. The germline V and J ends were trimmed by 3 bases and 0 bases, with 3 bases remaining between them. CDR3 protein: CASSFVSYEQYF. CDR3 bases: TGTGCCAGCAGCTTTGTCTCCTACGAGCAGTACTTC.